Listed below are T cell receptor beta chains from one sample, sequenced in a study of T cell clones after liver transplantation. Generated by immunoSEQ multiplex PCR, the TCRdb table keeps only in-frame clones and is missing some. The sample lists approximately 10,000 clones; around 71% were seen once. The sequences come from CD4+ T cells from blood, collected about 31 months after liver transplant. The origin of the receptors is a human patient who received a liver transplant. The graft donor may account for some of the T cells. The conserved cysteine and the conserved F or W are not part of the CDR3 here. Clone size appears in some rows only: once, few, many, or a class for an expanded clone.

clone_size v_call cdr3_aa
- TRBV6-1 ASRERVSSYNEQF
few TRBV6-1 AVQTGSSYEQY
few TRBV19 ASSPPDQGVEAF
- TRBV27 ASSLPGRMSTEAF
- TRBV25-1 ASSAPRGVFYGYT
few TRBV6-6 ASSYSGPTDTQY
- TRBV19 ASRISTVTTDTQY
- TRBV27 ASSPSVSSAFEVNEQF
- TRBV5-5 ASRGEEETQY
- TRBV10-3 AIRNPGQPTSYEQY
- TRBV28 ASSPRTGGDPLAKNIQY
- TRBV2 ASSESGAEINEKLF
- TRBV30 AWSSRGAGTGELF
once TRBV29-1 SVDGLAETVRTDTQY
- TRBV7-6 ASSIGQGGTGELF
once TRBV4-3 ASSQDRKGRVNTEAF
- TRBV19 ASSKQWPNTEAF
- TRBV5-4 ASSGGQGATEAF
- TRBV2 ASSVNTEAF
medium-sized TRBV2 ASDPGAGNNEQF
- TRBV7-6 ASSLAIVSGNSYNEQF
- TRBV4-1 ASSQEGTPPYEQY
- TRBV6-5 ASSAHEQF
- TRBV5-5 ASSAGTGGNFFYGYT
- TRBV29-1 SVEVESRLAGGPGNIQY
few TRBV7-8 ASSSPDRGGYEQY
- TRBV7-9 ASSPKGLAGGHSYEQY
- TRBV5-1 ASSLSPGQGAYEQY